These 20 T cell receptor beta chains originate from one sample sequenced in a study of blood T cells in healthy people across ages. The authors ran a second PCR of 7 to 11 cycles using a sample-barcoded 5' primer and a J-beta primer mix. TCRdb reanalysed the 5' RACE reads using MiXCR and keeps one entry per CDR3 protein. The sample consists of more than 1.4 million distinct CDR3 sequences, about 40% of them appearing once. Sequenced: blood. These receptor sequences come from a woman aged 18-29 years in good health.

The rearrangement uses TRBV9 and TRBJ2-6; D is possibly TRBD2 (5 bases). The CDR3 has 18 residues. Germline assignment: CDR1 SGDLS and CDR2 YYNGEE. V shed 5 bases and J shed 0 bases, with 18 bases lying between them. Here the CDR3 DNA reads TGTGCCAGCAGGGGAGAAGCAGGCTCCTTCTCTGGGGCCAACGTCCTGACTTTC. Its protein is CASRGEAGSFSGANVLTF.

V gene TRBV27 combines with J gene TRBJ2-7; tentative D call: TRBD1 (5 bases). The V gene lost 1 base and the J gene lost 2 bases, with 12 bases spanning the gap. Germline CDR1 and CDR2: MNHEY and SMNVEV (reference sequence). The CDR3 is 15 residues long. For the CDR3, the DNA is TGTGCCAGCAGTTTATGGGGTAGACAGACCTACGAGCAGTACTTC. It is translated as CASSLWGRQTYEQYF.

The chain joins TRBV21-1 to TRBJ2-4. TRBV21-1 is flagged as a pseudogene. The length of the CDR3 is 16 residues. The CDR3 DNA sequence: TGTGCCAGCAGCAAACCCCACAGCTTAGCCAAAAACATTCAGTACTTC. It codes for CASSKPHSLAKNIQYF.

A note on this clonotype: One junction end disagrees with the germline gene, perhaps due to a read error. This rearrangement joins TRBV3-1 to TRBJ1-2, with D possibly being TRBD1 (6 bases). The germline gives CDR1 LGHDT, CDR2 YNNKEL (reference sequence). This CDR3 contains 15 residues. The CDR3 DNA reads as TGTGCCAGCGGCCAAGACGGACAGATAAACTATGGCTACACCTTC. This gives the protein CASGQDGQINYGYTF.

The DNA for the CDR3 is TGTGCCAGCAGCTTAGCTGCGGTAGCGGGAGGGCAAGAGACCCAGTACTTC. This gives the protein CASSLAAVAGGQETQYF. This rearrangement joins TRBV7-2 to TRBJ2-5, with 11 bases lining up with TRBD2. The V and J ends lost 0 bases and 2 bases, in that order; junction bases with no gene match: 5. CDR1 and CDR2 (germline): SGHTA, FQGNSA. The CDR3 totals 17 residues.

The chain is built from TRBV11-2 and TRBJ2-5, with D tentatively TRBD2 (7 bases). CDR3 length: 15 amino acids. Trimming took 4 bases from V and 4 from J, leaving 16 bases between them. The germline CDR1 and CDR2 sequences are SGHAT and FQNNGV. Here the CDR3 reads CASSWRGGAVETQYF. As DNA, the CDR3 is TGTGCCAGCAGCTGGAGGGGGGGGGCTGTAGAGACCCAGTACTTC.

This clonotype occurred a few times. The gene calls are TRBV7-2 and TRBJ2-1; possibly TRBD2 for D (5 bases). Trimming removed 0 bases from V and 14 bases from J, with 11 bases in between. Germline V gene sequence: CDR1 SGHTA, CDR2 FQGNSA. The CDR3 runs to 12 residues. The CDR3 protein is CASSLAVEAKFF. CDR3 DNA sequence: TGTGCCAGCAGCTTAGCTGTGGAGGCCAAGTTCTTC. The full variable domain, its missing parts supplied by reference TRBV7-2 and TRBJ2-1, is GAGVSQSPSNKVTEKGKDVELRCDPISGHTALYWYRQSLGQGLEFLIYFQGNSAPDKSGLPSDRFSAERTGGSVSTLTIQRTQQEDSAVYLCASSLAVEAKFFGPGTRLTVL.

This sequence joins TRBV6-1 and TRBJ1-5; D remains unclear. Between the trimmed V and J ends, which lost 4 bases and 5 bases, there was a span of 9 bases. Germline V gene lookup returns CDR1 MNHNS and CDR2 SASEGT. The CDR3 is 13 residues long. CDR3 region: CASSVGGYQPQHF. The CDR3 coding sequence is TGTGCCAGCAGTGTTGGAGGCTATCAGCCCCAGCATTTT.

The chain recombines TRBV6-1 with TRBJ2-7; D is perhaps TRBD1 (6 bases). The CDR3 covers 13 residues. V lost 7 bases and J lost 3, with 13 bases in between. Germline CDR1 MNHNS, CDR2 SASEGT. CDR3 DNA sequence: TGTGCCAGCACGGACAGCCCGGGCTACGAGCAGTACTTC. It yields the protein CASTDSPGYEQYF.

The J gene is TRBJ2-1, the V gene TRBV6-5; TRBD2 agrees at 7 bases. Germline assignment: CDR1 MNHEY and CDR2 SVGAGI. Trimming at V came to 7 bases and at J to 6 bases, leaving 6 bases not matched to a gene. The CDR3 covers 13 residues. The CDR3 region is CASTPGRANEQFF. The CDR3 DNA reads TGTGCCAGCACCCCAGGGAGGGCCAATGAGCAGTTCTTC.

A few counts support this clonotype. The J gene is TRBJ1-5, the V gene TRBV15; D not resolved. V lost 0 bases to trimming and J lost 3 bases, with 9 bases between them. The CDR3 contains 15 residues. The germline CDR1 and CDR2 sequences are LNHNV and YYDKDF (reference sequence). The CDR3 sequence: CATSRDGRFNQPQHF. The CDR3 bases are TGTGCCACCAGCAGAGATGGCAGATTCAATCAGCCCCAGCATTTT.

The rearrangement uses TRBV7-8 and TRBJ2-7; 12 nucleotides match TRBD2. J was trimmed by 7 bases and V by 5 bases; bases with no gene match: 12. CDR3 size: 16 residues. Germline loops: CDR1 SGHVS, CDR2 FQNEAQ. The CDR3 DNA reads as TGTGCCAGCAGCACCACTAGCGGGGGGCCTCGCGGGGAGCAGTACTTC. It codes for CASSTTSGGPRGEQYF.

The V and J genes are TRBV27 and TRBJ2-7; no clear D gene. The CDR3 has 16 amino acids. Germline CDR1 reads MNHEY; CDR2 reads SMNVEV (reference sequence). V lost 2 bases and J lost 0, with 14 bases in between. The CDR3 protein is CASSLPPGSRSYEQYF. CDR3 coding DNA: TGTGCCAGCAGTTTACCGCCGGGTTCCCGCTCCTACGAGCAGTACTTC.

The table lists this clonotype with a few counts. The chain carries TRBV20-1 and TRBJ2-3; 8 bases match TRBD1. The CDR3 has 13 amino acids. V lost 5 bases and J lost 3; bases outside the gene matches: 4. CDR1 DFQATT and CDR2 SNEGSKA come from the germline V gene (reference sequence). Written as DNA, the CDR3 is TGCAGTGCTCGACAGGGGATAACAGATACGCAGTATTTT. It is translated as CSARQGITDTQYF.

There are a few counts of this clonotype. The CDR3: CASSHGAGGSGQPQHF. The CDR3 DNA sequence: TGTGCCAGCAGCCACGGGGCGGGGGGTTCAGGGCAGCCCCAGCATTTT. V is TRBV3-1 and J is TRBJ1-5; possible D gene TRBD1, 5 bases. CDR1 is LGHDT and CDR2 is YNNKEL in the germline V gene (reference sequence). The CDR3 totals 16 residues. Between the trimmed V and J ends, which lost 3 bases and 7 bases, there was a span of 19 bases.

CDR3 in amino acids: CASSLAITPQHF. The CDR3 coding sequence is TGTGCCAGCAGCTTAGCGATCACACCCCAGCATTTT. The gene calls are TRBV7-2 and TRBJ1-5; D gene ambiguous. CDR1 is SGHTA and CDR2 is FQGNSA in the germline V gene. V was pared by 0 bases and J by 10 bases, with 7 bases between. The CDR3 totals 12 residues.

On this clonotype itself: The junction shows a germline mismatch at one end, possibly a read error. The genes are TRBV7-8 and TRBJ1-1, with D uncertain. The CDR3 runs 14 residues. Germline values: CDR1 SGHVS, CDR2 FQNEAQ. The CDR3 is CASSLGVGRTEAFF. CDR3 sequence (DNA): TGTGCCAGCAGTTTAGGAGTCGGGCGAACTGAAGCTTTCTTT.

This sequence joins TRBV6-2 or TRBV6-3 and TRBJ2-7; weak D call: TRBD2 (6 bases). This CDR3 has 14 residues. Trimming removed 5 bases at V and 3 bases at J, with 14 bases between. Germline V CDR1 and CDR2: MNHEY, SVGEGT. The CDR3 region is CASSDLADNYEQYF. Written as DNA, the CDR3 is TGTGCCAGCAGTGACTTAGCGGATAACTACGAGCAGTACTTC.

This clonotype was detected a few times. The chain combines TRBV12-3 or TRBV12-4 with TRBJ2-2, with D hard to call. This CDR3 is built from 11 residues. Trimming pared 6 bases from V and 6 bases from J, leaving 5 bases between. The CDR3 reads CASRRAGELFF. CDR3 in DNA: TGTGCCAGCAGGCGTGCCGGGGAGCTGTTTTTT.

This chain joins TRBV7-2 and TRBJ1-1, with TRBD1 matching over 12 bases. The germline gives CDR1 SGHTA, CDR2 FQGNSA. CDR3 size: 17 residues. V shed 1 base, J shed 8 bases, and the junction held 11 bases outside the gene matches. As DNA, the CDR3 is TGTGCCAGCAGCTTAGATTCTATCGGGACAGGGGGCCGGGAAGCTTTCTTT. This gives the protein CASSLDSIGTGGREAFF.